These 15 T cell receptor beta chains were all obtained from the same sample, sequenced in a study of type 1 regulatory T cells. MiXCR, applied by TCRdb to the reads, yields one record per CDR3 protein. Here the sample spans some 5,800 distinct CDR3 sequences, roughly a quarter being singletons. These TCRs' antigens remain unknown. Sequenced material: cultured T cells, either the whole culture or a sorted T cell fraction (not recorded which). The subset is: Tr1-enriched cell product generated in vitro against host alloantigens. Receptor source: a human donor in good health.

This sequence joins TRBV10-3 and TRBJ2-7; the D gene could be TRBD1 or TRBD2 (5 bases each). The end of the DNA is better explained by TRBJ2-5, so the J call may be wrong. Germline-derived CDR1 and CDR2 are ENHRY and SYGVKD. The CDR3 has 13 residues. The chain's CDR3 is CAISAEGQETQYF. The DNA of the CDR3 is TGTGCCATCAGTGCTGAGGGGCAAGAGACCCAGTACTTC.

By frequency in the sample, this clonotype is medium-sized. The rearrangement links TRBV5-5 to TRBJ1-5, with D perhaps matching TRBD1 (6 bases). This CDR3 comprises 15 residues. The V gene lost 4 bases and the J gene lost 5 bases, with 16 bases spanning the gap. The germline CDR1 and CDR2 sequences are SGHKS and YYEKEE (reference sequence). CDR3 amino acids: CASSLTYRAYQPQHF. The CDR3 DNA reads TGTGCCAGCAGCCTCACCTACAGGGCTTATCAGCCCCAGCATTTT.

This clonotype was seen only a few times. This rearrangement joins TRBV11-2 to TRBJ2-1; TRBD2 matches at 13 bases. Trimming took 4 bases from V and 7 from J; bases not matched to a gene: 4. Germline lookup yields CDR1 SGHAT and CDR2 FQNNGV. This CDR3 has 15 amino acids. CDR3 sequence: CASSSRTSGSNEQFF. CDR3 DNA sequence: TGTGCCAGCAGCTCGCGGACTAGCGGGAGTAATGAGCAGTTCTTC.

This clonotype is medium-sized. The chain links TRBV30 to TRBJ2-1; D call uncertain. This CDR3 is 13 amino acids long. Looked up from germline, CDR1 is GTSNPN and CDR2 is SVGIG (reference sequence). V was clipped by 2 bases and J by 9 bases, with 14 bases between them. The CDR3 nucleotides read TGTGCCTGGAGTCGGTGGAGCGATGGTGAGCAGTTCTTC. Its protein is CAWSRWSDGEQFF.

This clonotype is medium-sized. This rearrangement joins TRBV7-2 to TRBJ2-7; maybe TRBD2 (5 bases). The germline V and J ends were trimmed by 1 base and 6 bases, with 10 bases remaining between them. CDR3 length: 13 amino acids. Germline lookup yields CDR1 SGHTA and CDR2 FQGNSA. CDR3 protein: CASSLGVGGEQYF. The CDR3 nucleotides read TGTGCCAGCAGCTTAGGGGTTGGAGGCGAGCAGTACTTC.

This clonotype rates as medium-sized. This chain uses TRBV5-1 with TRBJ2-3, with D possibly being TRBD1 (6 bases). In germline, CDR1 is SGHRS, CDR2 YFSETQ. Trimming removed 0 bases at V and 1 base at J, with 12 bases between. This CDR3 has 16 residues. The CDR3: CASSLAGAGGTDTQYF. CDR3 DNA: TGCGCCAGCAGCTTGGCGGGTGCAGGGGGCACAGATACGCAGTATTTT. The variable domain in full, with the rest retrieved from reference TRBV5-1 and TRBJ2-3, is KAGVTQTPRYLIKTRGQQVTLSCSPISGHRSVSWYQQTPGQGLQFLFEYFSETQRNKGNFPGRFSGRQFSNSRSEMNVSTLELGDSALYLCASSLAGAGGTDTQYFGPGTRLTVL.

This clonotype was detected many times. The chain links TRBV18 to TRBJ2-3; 11 bases match TRBD2. The CDR3 consists of 14 residues. Germline CDR1 reads KGHSH; CDR2 reads LQKENI. J was trimmed by 3 bases and V by 8 bases; bases with no gene match: 4. The CDR3 spells CASQTSGATDTQYF. CDR3 in DNA: TGTGCCAGCCAGACTAGCGGGGCAACAGATACGCAGTATTTT. The full variable domain, with the rest looked up from reference TRBV18 and TRBJ2-3, is NAGVMQNPRHLVRRRGQEARLRCSPMKGHSHVYWYRQLPEEGLKFMVYLQKENIIDESGMPKERFSAEFPKEGPSILRIQQVVRGDSAAYFCASQTSGATDTQYFGPGTRLTVL.

This clonotype is judged medium-sized (0.01 to 0.1%). The chain carries TRBV20-1 and TRBJ2-1; D gene unclear. Germline V lookup: CDR1 DFQATT, CDR2 SNEGSKA (reference sequence). The CDR3 loop spans 11 amino acids. The V gene lost 5 bases and the J gene lost 6 bases, with 8 bases spanning the gap. CDR3 sequence: CSAAIPNEQFF. DNA for the CDR3: TGCAGTGCTGCGATACCCAATGAGCAGTTCTTC.

By sample share, this clonotype is medium-sized (0.01 to 0.1%). The chain combines TRBV5-1 with TRBJ1-4, with no clear D. Germline CDR1 SGHRS, CDR2 YFSETQ. There are 13 residues in the CDR3. Trimming left V 3 bases short and J 7 bases short, with 10 bases between. CDR3 sequence: CASSSGPGEKLFF. The CDR3 nucleotides are TGCGCCAGCAGCTCCGGACCGGGTGAAAAACTGTTTTTT.

This clonotype is termed medium-sized. This chain uses TRBV18 with TRBJ1-4; no clear D gene. The V and J ends lost 3 bases and 7 bases respectively, with 6 bases between them. Germline V gene data show CDR1 as KGHSH and CDR2 as LQKENI. The CDR3 consists of 12 residues. CDR3 residues: CASSPSVEKLFF. The CDR3 bases are TGTGCCAGCTCACCGTCGGTTGAAAAACTGTTTTTT.

By its share, this clonotype is medium-sized. The CDR3 DNA sequence: TGTGCCAGCTACCCGCGGGACTTGACGGGACAGAACACCGGGGAGCTGTTTTTT. This sequence encodes CASYPRDLTGQNTGELFF. The chain couples TRBV13 to TRBJ2-2; D possibly uses TRBD1 or TRBD2 (6 bases each). This CDR3 region has 18 residues. Trimming took off 8 bases at V and 1 base at J, with 23 bases between the two ends. The germline V gene has CDR1 PRHDT and CDR2 FYEKMQ (reference sequence).

Many counts were recorded for this clonotype. The chain links TRBV7-3 to TRBJ1-1; D gene unclear. Per the germline V gene, CDR1 is SGHTA and CDR2 is FQGTGA. The CDR3 is made up of 13 amino acids. V dropped 4 bases and J dropped 1 base, with 7 bases sitting between them. The DNA for the CDR3 is TGTGCCAGCAGCTCCTACAAGAACACTGAAGCTTTCTTT. This gives the protein CASSSYKNTEAFF.

CDR3 sequence reads: CASSWGGETQYF. CDR3 sequence (DNA): TGTGCCAGCAGCTGGGGGGGAGAGACCCAGTACTTC. V and J are TRBV7-2 and TRBJ2-5, with 7 bases that match TRBD2. Germline lookup yields CDR1 SGHTA and CDR2 FQGNSA. V shed 4 bases, J shed 4 bases, and the junction held 0 bases outside the gene matches. The CDR3 is 12 amino acids.

By share, this clonotype ranks as large. The chain couples TRBV5-1 to TRBJ1-6, with D perhaps TRBD1 (5 bases). Trimming cost V 5 bases and J 3 bases, with 15 bases left between them. The germline V gene encodes CDR1 SGHRS and CDR2 YFSETQ. This CDR3 is built from 16 residues. The CDR3 here is CASRSGGRSYNSPLHF. CDR3 DNA sequence: TGCGCCAGCAGGTCGGGGGGAAGAAGCTATAATTCACCCCTCCACTTT.

Relative to its sample, this clonotype is medium-sized. V and J are TRBV7-2 and TRBJ2-7, with D perhaps TRBD1 or TRBD2 (5 bases each). Germline assignment: CDR1 SGHTA and CDR2 FQGNSA. The CDR3 has 11 residues. Trimming took off 5 bases at V and 7 bases at J, with 9 bases between the two ends. CDR3 region: CASSRREEQYF. For the CDR3, the DNA is TGTGCCAGCAGCCGCAGGGAGGAGCAGTACTTC.